These 9 T cell receptor beta chains share one sample of origin, sequenced in a study of cytomegalovirus exposure and HLA in healthy donors. TCRdb keeps only in-frame clones here, not all; method: immunoSEQ multiplex PCR. The sample includes about 55,000 clones, roughly 90% of them seen just once. Material: PBMCs. The receptors stem from a man aged 18 to 29 in good health and CMV-seronegative.

The rearrangement joins TRBV5-1 to TRBJ2-5; 9 nucleotides align to TRBD1. The CDR3 contains 15 residues. The J segment lost 5 bases and the V segment lost 0 bases, leaving 5 bases of the junction unmatched. Germline V gives CDR1 SGHRS, CDR2 YFSETQ. CDR3 sequence reads: CASSLVGQGTETQYF. For the CDR3, the DNA is TGCGCCAGCAGCTTGGTGGGACAGGGTACTGAGACCCAGTACTTC.

The genes are TRBV6-6 and TRBJ1-4, with unresolved D. The germline V gene has CDR1 MNHNY and CDR2 SVGAGI (reference sequence). The CDR3 length is 14 residues. V was clipped by 0 bases and J by 5 bases, with 7 bases between them. The DNA of the CDR3 is TGTGCCAGCAGTTACTCGACTCAAAATGAAAAACTGTTTTTT. Residues: CASSYSTQNEKLFF.

The gene calls are TRBV28 and TRBJ1-2, with D possibly TRBD1 on 5 matching bases. The CDR3 length is 13 residues. Per germline, CDR1 MDHEN and CDR2 SYDVKM. Trimming pared 5 bases from V and 2 bases from J, leaving 9 bases between. CDR3 nucleotide sequence: TGTGCCAGCAGTGTCACAGGAAACTATGGCTACACCTTC. Protein sequence: CASSVTGNYGYTF.

This clone was recorded only once. The J gene is TRBJ1-3, the V gene TRBV7-9, with 8 bases that match TRBD1. Germline trimming cut 5 bases from V and 7 bases from J; bases unmatched to any gene: 7. Germline values: CDR1 SEHNR, CDR2 FQNEAQ (reference sequence). This CDR3 region has 14 residues. Written as DNA, the CDR3 is TGTGCCAGCAGCGCACGGGACAGGTCCAACACCATATATTTT. Encoded protein: CASSARDRSNTIYF. Full variable domain (remainder filled in from reference TRBV7-9 and TRBJ1-3): DTGVSQNPRHKITKRGQNVTFRCDPISEHNRLYWYRQTLGQGPEFLTYFQNEAQLEKSRLLSDRFSAERPKGSFSTLEIQRTEQGDSAMYLCASSARDRSNTIYFGEGSWLTVV.

The V gene is TRBV9, the J gene TRBJ2-5; 9 positions match TRBD1. Germline V gives CDR1 SGDLS, CDR2 YYNGEE. The CDR3 sequence is 21 residues long. V was pared by 2 bases and J by 2 bases, with 22 bases of the junction left unmatched. The CDR3 DNA is TGTGCCAGCAGCGTTAGAGACACACCGGGACAGGGACGAGGGGGGCAAGAGACCCAGTACTTC. This gives the protein CASSVRDTPGQGRGGQETQYF.

CDR3 sequence (DNA): TGCGCCAGCAGCCAAGGACCTAGCGGGACTTACAATGAGCAGTTCTTC. Protein product: CASSQGPSGTYNEQFF. The chain couples TRBV4-1 to TRBJ2-1; 9 positions match TRBD2. Germline assignment: CDR1 MGHRA and CDR2 YSYEKL. This CDR3 is 16 amino acids long. V trimming: 1 base; J trimming: 4 bases; junction bases outside the gene matches: 5.

The gene calls are TRBV7-9 and TRBJ1-1, with 7 positions matching TRBD1. Looked up from germline, CDR1 is SEHNR and CDR2 is FQNEAQ (reference sequence). The CDR3 spans 15 residues. With 0 bases clipped from V and 0 bases from J, the junction kept 1 base outside the gene matches. CDR3 amino acids: CASSLAQGVNTEAFF. As DNA, the CDR3 is TGTGCCAGCAGCTTAGCGCAGGGGGTGAACACTGAAGCTTTCTTT. The variable domain in full, completed from reference TRBV7-9 and TRBJ1-1, reads DTGVSQNPRHKITKRGQNVTFRCDPISEHNRLYWYRQTLGQGPEFLTYFQNEAQLEKSRLLSDRFSAERPKGSFSTLEIQRTEQGDSAMYLCASSLAQGVNTEAFFGQGTRLTVV.

The V gene is TRBV10-1, the J gene TRBJ1-5; a possible D gene is TRBD1 (6 bases). The CDR3 is made up of 15 amino acids. The germline V and J ends were trimmed by 2 bases and 4 bases, with 12 bases remaining between them. CDR1 is WNHNN, CDR2 SYGVQD, per germline (reference sequence). CDR3 bases: TGCGCCAGCAGTGAGACAGGGAGGGGAAATCAGCCCCAGCATTTT. Translating gives CASSETGRGNQPQHF.

V usage is TRBV6-5 and J usage is TRBJ2-7, with 7 bases that match TRBD1. Per the germline V gene, CDR1 is MNHEY and CDR2 is SVGAGI. The CDR3 loop spans 14 amino acids. V lost 2 bases and J lost 2; bases outside the gene matches: 3. The DNA of the CDR3 is TGTGCCAGCAGTTACCGGGACAGCACCTACGAGCAGTACTTC. Translated: CASSYRDSTYEQYF.